Presented here are 31 T cell receptor beta chains from one specimen sequenced in a study of T cell responses to AZD1222 COVID-19 vaccine. Clones were sequenced by immunoSEQ multiplex PCR, and TCRdb holds only the in-frame ones, with some missing. The sample lists about 110,000 clones; 88% were seen once. Here the sequenced sample was peripheral blood, taken on day 0 of AZD1222 vaccination. These receptors were taken from an adult in good health.

The rearrangement links TRBV2 to TRBJ2-4; TRBD2 matches 9 bases. The V and J ends lost 4 bases and 0 bases, in that order; junction bases with no gene match: 10. Germline CDR1 SNHLY, CDR2 FYNNEI. This CDR3 has 18 residues. CDR3 loop: CASSGSSGGSLAKNIQYF. The CDR3 coding sequence is TGTGCCAGCAGTGGTTCAAGCGGGGGGTCTCTAGCCAAAAACATTCAGTACTTC.

This clone came up once. The rearrangement joins TRBV4-2 to TRBJ1-2; the D gene is possibly TRBD1 (6 bases). V shed 0 bases and J shed 8 bases, with 16 bases lying between them. The CDR3 loop spans 15 amino acids. The germline V gene encodes CDR1 LGHNA and CDR2 YNFKEQ. Here the CDR3 reads CASSQDHRAQLGYTF. The DNA for the CDR3 is TGTGCCAGCAGCCAAGACCACAGGGCCCAGTTGGGCTACACCTTC.

This chain joins TRBV18 and TRBJ1-2; D ambiguous. This CDR3 is built from 13 residues. V was clipped by 3 bases and J by 6 bases, with 11 bases between them. Germline CDR1 and CDR2: KGHSH and LQKENI. CDR3 nucleotides: TGTGCCAGCTCACCGGGGAGGGATGATGGCTACACCTTC. Translation gives CASSPGRDDGYTF. Full variable domain (rest looked up from reference TRBV18 and TRBJ1-2): NAGVMQNPRHLVRRRGQEARLRCSPMKGHSHVYWYRQLPEEGLKFMVYLQKENIIDESGMPKERFSAEFPKEGPSILRIQQVVRGDSAAYFCASSPGRDDGYTFGSGTRLTVV.

The chain combines TRBV16 with TRBJ1-6, with a tentative D call TRBD1 (6 bases). V was trimmed by 0 bases and J by 10 bases, leaving 13 bases between them. There are 15 residues in the CDR3. Germline V gives CDR1 KGHSY, CDR2 FQNENV. The CDR3 coding sequence is TGTGCCAGCAGCCAATCTCGGACCCAGGGGTCACCCCTCCACTTT. Protein sequence: CASSQSRTQGSPLHF.

J is TRBJ1-5 and V is TRBV10-3, with 9 positions matching TRBD1. Trimming cost V 6 bases and J 5 bases; bases outside gene matches: 5. CDR3 length: 14 residues. Germline lookup yields CDR1 ENHRY and CDR2 SYGVKD. The CDR3 DNA sequence: TGTGCCATCAGCGATCGGACAGGGGATCAGCCCCAGCATTTT. It translates to CAISDRTGDQPQHF.

This chain links TRBV20-1 with TRBJ1-5; the D is unclear. V lost 3 bases, J lost 2 bases, and 5 bases lay in between. Germline CDR1 reads DFQATT; CDR2 reads SNEGSKA (reference sequence). CDR3 length: 12 amino acids. The CDR3 loop is CSASSGNQPQHF. CDR3 DNA: TGCAGTGCTAGTAGTGGCAATCAGCCCCAGCATTTT.

This clone appeared a single time. The chain combines TRBV28 with TRBJ1-2; D might be TRBD1 (6 bases). There are 16 residues in the CDR3. Germline loops: CDR1 MDHEN, CDR2 SYDVKM. Trimming stripped 2 bases from V and 0 bases from J, with 13 bases between. The DNA for the CDR3 is TGTGCCAGCAGTTTAGGAGGACAGCACTCTAACTATGGCTACACCTTC. It encodes CASSLGGQHSNYGYTF.

The genes are TRBV19 and TRBJ1-5, with D hard to call. This CDR3 spans 14 amino acids. Per the germline V gene, CDR1 is LNHDA and CDR2 is SQIVND (reference sequence). The V end was cut by 5 bases, the J end by 2 bases, with 10 bases between. In DNA form, the CDR3 reads TGTGCCAGTAGTCCCCCGGCGGGCAATCAGCCCCAGCATTTT. Amino acid sequence: CASSPPAGNQPQHF.

This CDR3 is CASSPSGGNQPQHF. The DNA for the CDR3 is TGTGCCAGCTCACCTTCAGGCGGCAATCAGCCCCAGCATTTT. The chain combines TRBV18 with TRBJ1-5; D is unclear. CDR1 is KGHSH and CDR2 is LQKENI in the germline V gene. This CDR3 comprises 14 residues. V lost 3 bases to trimming and J lost 2 bases, with 8 bases between them.

The CDR3 is CASTLQGQATEAFF. CDR3 nucleotides: TGTGCCAGCACCTTACAGGGTCAGGCCACTGAAGCTTTCTTT. The J gene is TRBJ1-1, the V gene TRBV6-5; a weak D match, TRBD1 (6 bases). The CDR3 has 14 amino acids. The germline V gene has CDR1 MNHEY and CDR2 SVGAGI. Trimming left V 7 bases short and J 4 bases short, with 16 bases between.

This clone was recorded many times. Other DNA sequences in the sample encode the same CDR3. This chain connects TRBV4-1 to TRBJ2-2; D remains ambiguous. The V and J ends lost 2 bases and 2 bases respectively, with 3 bases between them. This CDR3 comprises 13 residues. The germline CDR1 and CDR2 sequences are MGHRA and YSYEKL. The CDR3 bases are TGCGCCAGCAGCCAATCTAACACCGGGGAGCTGTTTTTT. It encodes CASSQSNTGELFF.

The V call is TRBV19, the J call TRBJ2-3, with TRBD2 as a possible D gene (6 bases). Trimming left V 4 bases short and J 6 bases short, with 11 bases between. There are 13 residues in the CDR3. Germline V gene lookup returns CDR1 LNHDA and CDR2 SQIVND (reference sequence). The DNA of the CDR3 is TGTGCCAGTAGTACGGCTAGCGTGGATACGCAGTATTTT. As protein: CASSTASVDTQYF.

CDR3 coding DNA: TGTGCCAGCAGCACAACAGTAAACACTGAAGCTTTCTTT. This gives the protein CASSTTVNTEAFF. The genes are TRBV6-2 or TRBV6-3 and TRBJ1-1; no definite D call. Germline CDR1 and CDR2: MNHEY and SVGEGT. Trimming shortened V by 6 bases and J by 2 bases, and 10 bases separated the two germline ends. This CDR3 comprises 13 residues.

J is TRBJ2-7 and V is TRBV6-1, with no clear D. The CDR3 contains 15 residues. The germline V and J ends were trimmed by 2 bases and 2 bases, with 13 bases remaining between them. Germline loops: CDR1 MNHNS, CDR2 SASEGT. The CDR3 DNA follows: TGTGCCAGCAGTGAACGCATCCCTGCGACCTACGAGCAGTACTTC. As protein: CASSERIPATYEQYF.

This chain joins TRBV6-5 and TRBJ1-1; possible D gene TRBD1, 6 bases. The CDR3 covers 16 residues. Per germline, CDR1 MNHEY and CDR2 SVGAGI. V shed 3 bases and J shed 0 bases, with 14 bases lying between them. The DNA of the CDR3 is TGTGCCAGCAGTTATCAAGCCGGGACATTGAACACTGAAGCTTTCTTT. This codes for CASSYQAGTLNTEAFF.

The chain combines TRBV27 with TRBJ1-4, with D tentatively TRBD1 (5 bases). CDR3 length: 17 residues. Trimming shortened V by 3 bases and J by 6 bases, and 20 bases separated the two germline ends. Per germline, CDR1 MNHEY and CDR2 SMNVEV (reference sequence). Here the CDR3 reads CASSLSGPLGRDEKLFF. CDR3 coding DNA: TGTGCCAGCAGTTTGTCAGGGCCACTCGGGCGTGATGAAAAACTGTTTTTT.

V and J are TRBV12-5 and TRBJ2-3; the match to TRBD2 covers 7 bases. The germline V gene encodes CDR1 LGHNT and CDR2 FRNRAP. The CDR3 spans 17 residues. V gave up 5 bases and J gave up 2 bases; unmatched junction bases: 13. This CDR3 is CASGLTGGFSSTDTQYF. CDR3 DNA: TGTGCTAGTGGTCTCACCGGGGGGTTCAGCTCCACAGATACGCAGTATTTT.

This chain uses TRBV24-1 with TRBJ2-1; D perhaps matches TRBD1 (5 bases). Germline V gene data show CDR1 as KGHDR and CDR2 as SFDVKD. The ends were cut back, 0 bases at V and 7 bases at J, with 15 bases in the middle. This CDR3 has 16 amino acids. This CDR3 is CATSDLYGAPRNEQFF. DNA for the CDR3: TGTGCCACCAGTGATTTGTATGGGGCCCCCCGGAATGAGCAGTTCTTC.

This rearrangement joins TRBV7-2 to TRBJ1-1; TRBD1 agrees at 7 bases. This CDR3 comprises 16 residues. V shed 1 base and J 5 bases; nucleotides not matched to a gene: 10. Germline V lookup: CDR1 SGHTA, CDR2 FQGNSA. CDR3 region: CASSLVAGQVGTEAFF. The CDR3, as DNA: TGTGCCAGCAGCTTAGTTGCAGGACAGGTGGGGACTGAAGCTTTCTTT.

This clone turned up a few times. This rearrangement joins TRBV10-1 to TRBJ2-1, with D unresolved. The length of the CDR3 is 18 residues. CDR1 and CDR2 from the germline V gene are WNHNN and SYGVQD (reference sequence). The germline V and J ends were trimmed by 0 bases and 0 bases, with 15 bases remaining between them. CDR3 residues: CASSESAAGWSSYNEQFF. The CDR3 region has the DNA TGCGCCAGCAGTGAGTCGGCGGCCGGATGGAGCTCCTACAATGAGCAGTTCTTC.

The chain joins TRBV5-1 to TRBJ1-1, with a weak D call TRBD1 (5 bases). The V gene's germline CDR1 is SGHRS and CDR2 YFSETQ. This CDR3 spans 15 amino acids. Trimming removed 2 bases at V and 4 bases at J, with 15 bases between. The CDR3 is CASSFLEKRGTEAFF. The CDR3 nucleotides read TGCGCCAGCAGCTTTTTGGAGAAAAGGGGCACTGAAGCTTTCTTT.

The chain employs TRBV12-5 and TRBJ2-7; D call uncertain. Germline V gene sequence: CDR1 LGHNT, CDR2 FRNRAP. The CDR3 is 14 amino acids. V dropped 1 base and J dropped 0 bases, with 7 bases sitting between them. This CDR3 is CASGLDLDSYEQYF. CDR3 sequence (DNA): TGTGCTAGTGGTTTGGACCTGGACTCCTACGAGCAGTACTTC.

The chain uses TRBV9 and TRBJ2-1, with D perhaps TRBD1 or TRBD2 (5 bases each). V dropped 0 bases and J dropped 9 bases, with 10 bases sitting between them. This CDR3 comprises 13 residues. The germline gives CDR1 SGDLS, CDR2 YYNGEE. In nucleotides, the CDR3 is TGTGCCAGCAGCGTAGTGGGACGAGCTGAGCAGTTCTTC. This codes for CASSVVGRAEQFF. Full variable domain (remainder filled in from reference TRBV9 and TRBJ2-1): DSGVTQTPKHLITATGQRVTLRCSPRSGDLSVYWYQQSLDQGLQFLIQYYNGEERAKGNILERFSAQQFPDLHSELNLSSLELGDSALYFCASSVVGRAEQFFGPGTRLTVL.

This chain connects TRBV10-2 to TRBJ2-5; 9 bases line up with TRBD2. The trim removed 6 bases at V and 4 bases at J, leaving 3 bases unmatched. The CDR3 extends over 13 amino acids. Per germline, CDR1 WSHSY and CDR2 SAAADI. CDR3 in DNA: TGCGCCAGCAGGGTGACTAGCGGAGAGACCCAGTACTTC. This translates into CASRVTSGETQYF.

The genes are TRBV4-1 and TRBJ2-7, with D tentatively TRBD2 (5 bases). Trimming took off 1 base at V and 2 bases at J, with 9 bases between the two ends. Germline-derived CDR1 and CDR2 are MGHRA and YSYEKL. The CDR3 covers 14 residues. Here the CDR3 reads CASSQVGRTYEQYF. The CDR3 DNA follows: TGCGCCAGCAGCCAAGTGGGGAGAACCTACGAGCAGTACTTC.

The chain joins TRBV27 to TRBJ1-1; perhaps TRBD1 as D (6 bases). This CDR3 has 16 amino acids. The V gene lost 5 bases and the J gene lost 0 bases, with 16 bases spanning the gap. Germline V lookup: CDR1 MNHEY, CDR2 SMNVEV (reference sequence). Written as DNA, the CDR3 is TGTGCCAGCAGTACCTCCGGGACACACATGAACACTGAAGCTTTCTTT. It translates to CASSTSGTHMNTEAFF.

The chain carries TRBV5-5 and TRBJ1-2, with 8 bases fitting TRBD1. Losses at the gene ends were 7 bases for V and 4 bases for J; bases not matched to a gene: 9. Per the germline V gene, CDR1 is SGHKS and CDR2 is YYEKEE (reference sequence). This CDR3 is 14 amino acids long. CDR3 DNA: TGTGCCAGCTCCACCCCCCAGGGGGCCTATGGCTACACCTTC. Translating it yields CASSTPQGAYGYTF.

The sample holds one count of this clone. The chain employs TRBV27 and TRBJ2-7; 9 bases align to TRBD1. CDR1 and CDR2 (germline): MNHEY, SMNVEV (reference sequence). CDR3 length equals 14 residues. V was clipped by 4 bases and J by 5 bases; unmatched bases: 6. The CDR3 spells CASSSGQGLHEQYF. Here the CDR3 DNA reads TGTGCCAGCAGTTCGGGACAGGGCTTACACGAGCAGTACTTC.

V is TRBV2 and J is TRBJ1-2, with a possible D match to TRBD1 (6 bases). The CDR3 has 12 residues. Per the germline V gene, CDR1 is SNHLY and CDR2 is FYNNEI. Trimming removed 7 bases at V and 8 bases at J, with 14 bases between. The CDR3 DNA reads TGTGCCAGCACCCCCCAAAGGGGGGGCTACACCTTC. It yields the protein CASTPQRGGYTF.

This sequence joins TRBV20-1 and TRBJ1-4; D gene unclear. The ends were cut back, 3 bases at V and 0 bases at J, with 8 bases in the middle. Germline V gene lookup returns CDR1 DFQATT and CDR2 SNEGSKA (reference sequence). The CDR3 contains 14 residues. CDR3 loop: CSASRQATNEKLFF. In DNA form, the CDR3 reads TGCAGTGCTAGTCGACAAGCAACTAATGAAAAACTGTTTTTT.

The V call is TRBV25-1, the J call TRBJ2-6, with unresolved D. This CDR3 has 15 amino acids. V lost 3 bases and J 2 bases, leaving 8 bases between the germline ends. CDR1 is MGHDK, CDR2 SYGVNS, per germline. Written as DNA, the CDR3 is TGTGCCAGCAGTGACGAGCGCGCTGGGGCCAACGTCCTGACTTTC. This codes for CASSDERAGANVLTF.